The rows below give T cell receptor beta chains drawn from one sample of a study of PD-L1 blockade in urothelial cancer. The protocol was immunoSEQ multiplex PCR, while the TCRdb copy is restricted to in-frame clones and leaves out a portion. The sample holds approximately 50,000 clones, 75% to 85% seen once. Sample: PBMCs, taken around atezolizumab (anti-PD-L1) treatment. These TCRs come from a man aged 45-65 years with urothelial cancer. The CDR3 runs from the conserved cysteine through the conserved F or W. The order of the fields is D gene, V gene, CDR3 protein. A D gene is named only where the DNA matches it firmly.

D: TRBD1; V: TRBV5-1; CDR3: CASSLVGDSGYTF
D: .; V: TRBV7-8; CDR3: CASSLSAGGSSPLHF
D: .; V: TRBV4-1; CDR3: CASSQGRVNSYEQYF
D: .; V: TRBV7-7; CDR3: CASSLGQGKTQYF
D: .; V: TRBV19; CDR3: CASSINGKRGYTF
D: TRBD2; V: TRBV7-8; CDR3: CASSSAGGVTQYF
D: .; V: TRBV7-9; CDR3: CASSLVGSGVNEQFF
D: TRBD1; V: TRBV9; CDR3: CASSVEGRQGLYNEQFF
D: .; V: TRBV6-4; CDR3: CASSVDSGQTQYF
D: .; V: TRBV4-2; CDR3: CASSQDYRAGELFF
D: .; V: TRBV28; CDR3: CASSLAQPQHF
D: .; V: TRBV18; CDR3: CASSPPRGIEFTEAFF
D: .; V: TRBV5-1; CDR3: CASSLTGTYDEKLFF
D: .; V: TRBV14; CDR3: CASSQDLQAYGYTF
D: TRBD2; V: TRBV27; CDR3: CAVRSPGGNTGELFF
D: .; V: TRBV4-1; CDR3: CASSQGGRGLDTEAFF
D: .; V: TRBV5-1; CDR3: CASSSRENTEAFF
D: .; V: TRBV6-1; CDR3: CASSEAEGGAYGYTF
D: .; V: TRBV28; CDR3: CASSLPLDFSGNTIYF
D: TRBD2; V: TRBV7-9; CDR3: CASSERELSTDTQYF
D: .; V: TRBV6-5; CDR3: CATRGGDTEAFF
D: .; V: TRBV30; CDR3: CAWSVLGGSTDTQYF
D: .; V: TRBV28; CDR3: CASSPGLNQPQHF
D: .; V: TRBV28; CDR3: CASSFRGGPNTEAFF
D: TRBD1; V: TRBV11-1; CDR3: CASSLDRLNGYTF
D: .; V: TRBV9; CDR3: CASSVAPTVRETQYF
D: .; V: TRBV11-2; CDR3: CASRIAGTNGYTF
D: TRBD2; V: TRBV7-9; CDR3: CASSLARGTSGPSTDTQYF
D: TRBD1; V: TRBV27; CDR3: CASSFDRANTEAFF
D: TRBD1; V: TRBV4-2; CDR3: CASSQQSGTGGNYEQYF
D: TRBD1; V: TRBV19; CDR3: CASTRGLAEAFF
D: .; V: TRBV5-6; CDR3: CASSLLMTPGFTEAFF
D: TRBD1; V: TRBV7-9; CDR3: CASSPRGQLGANEQFF
D: TRBD1; V: TRBV19; CDR3: CASSPTGTVLGYTF
D: TRBD1; V: TRBV19; CDR3: CASSRGGTGTSTGELFF
D: .; V: TRBV9; CDR3: CASSVSFLDSEKLFF
D: .; V: TRBV4-1; CDR3: CASSQSGGYGYTF
D: TRBD1; V: TRBV18; CDR3: CASSPGQDYGYTF
D: .; V: TRBV6-1; CDR3: CASSTGQMPNYGYTF
D: TRBD1; V: TRBV28; CDR3: CASSFAGTGRGEAFF
D: .; V: TRBV6-6; CDR3: CASSLLGANVLTF
D: .; V: TRBV28; CDR3: CASSPGESYSYNEQFF
D: .; V: TRBV10-3; CDR3: CAISDRANRQPQHF
D: .; V: TRBV28; CDR3: CASSQAGSTEAFF
D: TRBD1; V: TRBV7-2; CDR3: CASSFFRGSAEAFF
D: TRBD1; V: TRBV28; CDR3: CASSSDRVQPQHF
D: .; V: TRBV27; CDR3: CASRPAGRRYTF
D: TRBD2; V: TRBV5-1; CDR3: CASSSSPGLANNEQFF
D: TRBD2; V: TRBV5-1; CDR3: CASSLGLAGADEQFF
D: .; V: TRBV12-5; CDR3: CASGPGSPGTIYF
D: TRBD1; V: TRBV6-5; CDR3: CASSYGQGDEKLFF
D: TRBD2; V: TRBV6-1; CDR3: CASSAAGGPYNEQFF
D: .; V: TRBV4-2; CDR3: CASSQVVGSGNTIYF
D: .; V: TRBV6-1; CDR3: CASSLQNYGYTF
D: TRBD1; V: TRBV4-1; CDR3: CASSQRDRADTQYF
D: TRBD1; V: TRBV4-2; CDR3: CASSLSTGSGNTIYF
D: TRBD2; V: TRBV18; CDR3: CASTGLAGTDTQYF
D: .; V: TRBV27; CDR3: CASSWAGGAGDSPQHF
D: TRBD1; V: TRBV10-2; CDR3: CASRGQPQETQYF